The next 30 T cell receptor beta chains were all read from a single sample in a study of PD-L1 blockade in urothelial cancer. Time point noted: pretreatment peripheral blood. TCRdb's table, derived via immunoSEQ multiplex PCR, lists solely in-frame clones and lacks some. Of approximately 47,000 clones listed, 82% are singletons. Sequences were derived from PBMCs, sampled around atezolizumab (anti-PD-L1) treatment. These receptors were collected from a man in his fifties or sixties with urothelial cancer.

The chain recombines TRBV5-4 with TRBJ1-1; D gene ambiguous. Trimming cost V 2 bases and J 6 bases, with 17 bases left between them. The CDR3 length is 15 residues. Germline V CDR1 and CDR2: SGHNT, YYREEE (reference sequence). The CDR3 spells CASSFPGLTLAEAFF. Here the CDR3 DNA reads TGTGCCAGCAGCTTTCCCGGGTTGACGTTGGCTGAAGCTTTCTTT.

This clone has a handful of counts. The rearrangement links TRBV28 to TRBJ1-3; 10 nucleotides match TRBD1. Germline lookup yields CDR1 MDHEN and CDR2 SYDVKM. V lost 5 bases and J lost 8; bases outside the gene matches: 3. This CDR3 contains 13 residues. CDR3 loop: CASSDGTGDTIYF. The CDR3 DNA is TGTGCCAGCAGTGACGGGACAGGGGACACCATATATTTT.

The chain links TRBV10-3 to TRBJ2-2, with 8 bases identical to TRBD2. V shed 3 bases, J shed 4 bases, and the junction held 10 bases outside the gene matches. The CDR3 consists of 17 residues. Germline CDR1 is ENHRY and CDR2 is SYGVKD. CDR3 in DNA: TGTGCCATCAGTGATACTAGGGCGGGAGGTATCACCGGGGAGCTGTTTTTT. It codes for CAISDTRAGGITGELFF.

This clone has more than one count but fewer than ten. The rearrangement uses TRBV5-4 and TRBJ1-1; D ambiguous. This CDR3 spans 13 amino acids. Trimming removed 4 bases from V and 5 bases from J, with 12 bases in between. CDR1 and CDR2 (germline): SGHNT, YYREEE (reference sequence). CDR3 amino acids: CASSAYGVTEAFF. The CDR3, as DNA: TGTGCCAGCAGCGCCTACGGGGTTACTGAAGCTTTCTTT.

The rearrangement uses TRBV6-1 and TRBJ1-1; no definite D call. The CDR3 extends over 14 amino acids. V was trimmed by 4 bases and J by 1 base, leaving 10 bases between them. Germline V gives CDR1 MNHNS, CDR2 SASEGT. CDR3 amino acids: CASSVGLANTEAFF. CDR3 coding DNA: TGTGCCAGCAGTGTAGGCCTAGCGAACACTGAAGCTTTCTTT.

This clone appeared a single time. The chain joins TRBV12-5 to TRBJ1-5, with TRBD1 as a possible D gene (5 bases). This CDR3 comprises 14 residues. V lost 1 base, J lost 7 bases, and 11 bases lay in between. CDR1 is LGHNT and CDR2 is FRNRAP in the germline V gene. For the CDR3, the DNA is TGTGCTAGTGGTTTGGGGGCAGGGATCCAGCCCCAGCATTTT. Translated: CASGLGAGIQPQHF. Full variable domain (outside the CDR3, taken from reference TRBV12-5 and TRBJ1-5): DARVTQTPRHKVTEMGQEVTMRCQPILGHNTVFWYRQTMMQGLELLAYFRNRAPLDDSGMPKDRFSAEMPDATLATLKIQPSEPRDSAVYFCASGLGAGIQPQHFGDGTRLSIL.

This clone was observed a few times. V usage is TRBV5-1 and J usage is TRBJ2-3; D is unclear. There are 18 residues in the CDR3. CDR1 SGHRS and CDR2 YFSETQ come from the germline V gene. Trimming took 4 bases from V and 0 from J, leaving 21 bases between them. The DNA for the CDR3 is TGCGCCAGCAGCCCAACCCCCCTTTTAGCCGCCAGCACAGATACGCAGTATTTT. It yields the protein CASSPTPLLAASTDTQYF.

The chain recombines TRBV9 with TRBJ2-1, with 7 bases fitting TRBD2. The CDR3 is 15 residues long. Germline lookup yields CDR1 SGDLS and CDR2 YYNGEE. V gave up 0 bases and J gave up 4 bases; unmatched junction bases: 4. The CDR3 nucleotides are TGTGCCAGCAGCGTAGAACTAGCGTATTACAATGAGCAGTTCTTC. It translates to CASSVELAYYNEQFF.

This rearrangement joins TRBV7-9 to TRBJ1-2, with 10 positions matching TRBD1. CDR1 SEHNR and CDR2 FQNEAQ come from the germline V gene (reference sequence). CDR3 length: 14 residues. Trimming cost V 5 bases and J 9 bases; bases outside gene matches: 9. CDR3 DNA: TGTGCCAGCAGCCCATCGACAGGGGGCAATAGCTACACCTTC. Encoded protein: CASSPSTGGNSYTF.

This clone was counted at least ten times. V gene TRBV15 combines with J gene TRBJ2-7, with 13 bases that match TRBD2. Germline V lookup: CDR1 LNHNV, CDR2 YYDKDF (reference sequence). CDR3 size: 17 residues. With V trimmed by 3 bases and J by 1 base, 6 bases remained unmatched. The CDR3 DNA reads TGTGCCACCAGCAGTGGGGGGACTAGCGGGATGTCCTACGAGCAGTACTTC. This sequence encodes CATSSGGTSGMSYEQYF.

V usage is TRBV5-5 and J usage is TRBJ2-5, with a weak D call TRBD2 (6 bases). The V end was cut by 2 bases, the J end by 6 bases, with 11 bases between. The length of the CDR3 is 13 residues. Germline V gene sequence: CDR1 SGHKS, CDR2 YYEKEE (reference sequence). The CDR3 loop is CASSLGGEQTQYF. CDR3 sequence (DNA): TGTGCCAGCAGCTTAGGAGGGGAACAGACCCAGTACTTC. The full variable domain, completed using reference TRBV5-5 and TRBJ2-5, is DAGVTQSPTHLIKTRGQQVTLRCSPISGHKSVSWYQQVLGQGPQFIFQYYEKEERGRGNFPDRFSARQFPNYSSELNVNALLLGDSALYLCASSLGGEQTQYFGPGTRLLVL.

V and J are TRBV27 and TRBJ2-5; the match to TRBD1 covers 8 bases. Germline lookup yields CDR1 MNHEY and CDR2 SMNVEV (reference sequence). The CDR3 sequence is 16 residues long. The V gene end was trimmed by 5 bases and the J gene end by 3 bases; junction bases not matched to a gene: 11. DNA for the CDR3: TGTGCCAGCAGTCCAGGACAGGGTCTTAATGAAGAGACCCAGTACTTC. This translates into CASSPGQGLNEETQYF.

The V and J genes are TRBV10-3 and TRBJ1-4; D unclear. V shed 5 bases and J shed 7 bases, with 11 bases lying between them. Germline V gene lookup returns CDR1 ENHRY and CDR2 SYGVKD. The CDR3 totals 13 residues. DNA of the CDR3: TGTGCCATCAGTCGGGATAATAGTGAAAAACTGTTTTTT. It is translated as CAISRDNSEKLFF.

Notes on this clone: Germline is not matched at one junction end, which may reflect a read error. This sequence joins TRBV7-9 and TRBJ1-2; D is unresolved. Germline-derived CDR1 and CDR2 are SEHNR and FQNEAQ (reference sequence). The CDR3 totals 14 residues. The CDR3 DNA follows: TGTGCCAGCAGCCTAGCCGGGTCTTCCAGTGGCTACACCTTC. The encoded protein is CASSLAGSSSGYTF.

This clone is a singleton in its sample. This rearrangement joins TRBV27 to TRBJ2-2; D uncertain. This CDR3 has 14 amino acids. Germline V gives CDR1 MNHEY, CDR2 SMNVEV (reference sequence). V lost 6 bases and J 0 bases, leaving 8 bases between the germline ends. CDR3 sequence reads: CASRRSSNTGELFF. CDR3 nucleotide sequence: TGTGCCAGCAGGCGCTCCTCGAACACCGGGGAGCTGTTTTTT.

This rearrangement joins TRBV5-6 to TRBJ2-1, with TRBD2 as a possible D gene (5 bases). The CDR3 has 14 residues. The V gene's germline CDR1 is SGHDT and CDR2 YYEEEE. The V end lost 2 bases, the J end lost 7 bases, and 13 bases lay between the germline ends. The CDR3 DNA sequence: TGTGCCAGCAGCTTCAGGACTTATAAAAATGAGCAGTTCTTC. It specifies CASSFRTYKNEQFF.

This clone was observed a few times. The chain uses TRBV7-2 and TRBJ2-1, with a possible D match to TRBD2 (5 bases). The V gene lost 5 bases and the J gene lost 9 bases, with 11 bases spanning the gap. The CDR3 loop spans 12 amino acids. CDR1 and CDR2 (germline): SGHTA, FQGNSA. The CDR3, as DNA: TGTGCCAGCAGCGCCGGGAAAGGTGAGCAGTTCTTC. Its translation is CASSAGKGEQFF.

J is TRBJ1-1 and V is TRBV28; tentative D call: TRBD1 (5 bases). V gave up 5 bases and J gave up 7 bases, with 14 bases separating them. This CDR3 has 13 amino acids. Looked up from germline, CDR1 is MDHEN and CDR2 is SYDVKM. This CDR3 is CASSPRQWSEAFF. As DNA, the CDR3 is TGTGCCAGCAGTCCTCGACAGTGGAGTGAAGCTTTCTTT.

J is TRBJ1-1 and V is TRBV7-2; TRBD1 aligns across 7 bases. The CDR3 runs 16 residues. The germline CDR1 and CDR2 sequences are SGHTA and FQGNSA. With 3 bases clipped from V and 5 bases from J, the junction kept 12 bases outside the gene matches. The CDR3 here is CASSFWVGGQGTEAFF. CDR3 coding DNA: TGTGCCAGCAGCTTCTGGGTAGGGGGCCAGGGGACTGAAGCTTTCTTT.

Here the CDR3 DNA reads TGCGCCAGCAGCCGACAGGGGGCGATCTCTGGAAACACCATATATTTT. Encoded protein: CASSRQGAISGNTIYF. This chain uses TRBV5-1 with TRBJ1-3; 10 bases fit TRBD1. J gave up 0 bases and V 4 bases, and 4 bases lay outside the gene matches. CDR3 length: 16 residues. Per the germline V gene, CDR1 is SGHRS and CDR2 is YFSETQ.

The rearrangement joins TRBV20-1 to TRBJ1-1; 7 positions agree with TRBD1. CDR1 is DFQATT, CDR2 SNEGSKA, per germline (reference sequence). Losses at the gene ends were 3 bases for V and 10 bases for J; bases not matched to a gene: 5. The CDR3 contains 11 residues. DNA of the CDR3: TGCAGTGCTAGTTCGGGACAGAGAGCTTTCTTT. Translation gives CSASSGQRAFF.

This clone occurred once. V and J are TRBV5-1 and TRBJ2-7, with 10 bases identical to TRBD2. Germline loops: CDR1 SGHRS, CDR2 YFSETQ. V dropped 1 base and J dropped 2; count of bases not matched to a gene: 9. CDR3 size: 17 residues. In DNA, the CDR3 is TGCGCCAGCAGCTTGAGGGCTAGCGGGGGATCGACCTACGAGCAGTACTTC. Residues: CASSLRASGGSTYEQYF. Using reference TRBV5-1 and TRBJ2-7 for the parts outside the CDR3, the full variable domain is KAGVTQTPRYLIKTRGQQVTLSCSPISGHRSVSWYQQTPGQGLQFLFEYFSETQRNKGNFPGRFSGRQFSNSRSEMNVSTLELGDSALYLCASSLRASGGSTYEQYFGPGTRLTVT.

This clone was found once. The genes are TRBV2 and TRBJ1-6, with D possibly being TRBD1 (5 bases). Germline V gene lookup returns CDR1 SNHLY and CDR2 FYNNEI. The CDR3 sequence is 15 residues long. Trimming took off 4 bases at V and 8 bases at J, with 15 bases between the two ends. The CDR3 reads CASSGIGREYSPLHF. The CDR3 coding sequence is TGTGCCAGCAGTGGGATAGGCAGGGAATATTCACCCCTCCACTTT.

The chain employs TRBV5-4 and TRBJ2-2; 12 bases are a match to TRBD1. The trim removed 4 bases at V and 0 bases at J, leaving 4 bases unmatched. In germline, CDR1 is SGHNT, CDR2 YYREEE (reference sequence). The CDR3 spans 17 residues. The CDR3 region has the DNA TGTGCCAGCAGCCGGGGACAGGGGGCGGCGAACACCGGGGAGCTGTTTTTT. It encodes CASSRGQGAANTGELFF.

This chain links TRBV5-4 with TRBJ1-2; 10 bases map to TRBD1. V lost 5 bases, J lost 4 bases, and 5 bases stayed unmatched. The CDR3 has 14 residues. The germline CDR1 and CDR2 sequences are SGHNT and YYREEE (reference sequence). DNA for the CDR3: TGTGCCAGCAGTCTGGGACAGGGGACCTATGGCTACACCTTC. Protein sequence: CASSLGQGTYGYTF.

The V gene is TRBV6-6, the J gene TRBJ1-1; D may be TRBD1 (5 bases). CDR3 length: 13 residues. Trimming cost V 6 bases and J 5 bases, with 13 bases left between them. CDR1 and CDR2 from the germline V gene are MNHNY and SVGAGI (reference sequence). The CDR3 region is CASSPPGRTEAFF. DNA for the CDR3: TGTGCCAGCAGCCCCCCAGGGCGGACTGAAGCTTTCTTT.

This clone was counted a few times. The chain uses TRBV9 and TRBJ1-3; TRBD1 matches 7 bases. Germline CDR1 SGDLS, CDR2 YYNGEE. This CDR3 is built from 17 residues. The ends lost 0 bases at V and 0 bases at J; junction bases unmatched: 6. The chain's CDR3 is CASSVALQGSSGNTIYF. CDR3 DNA sequence: TGTGCCAGCAGCGTAGCCCTACAGGGGAGCTCTGGAAACACCATATATTTT.

The chain carries TRBV5-1 and TRBJ2-7; 9 nucleotides line up with TRBD2. The CDR3 sequence is 16 residues long. V was clipped by 0 bases and J by 2 bases; unmatched bases: 6. The germline CDR1 and CDR2 sequences are SGHRS and YFSETQ. The CDR3 DNA is TGCGCCAGCAGCTTGGCCAGGTCTAGCGGGACCTACGAGCAGTACTTC. This encodes CASSLARSSGTYEQYF.

The rearrangement links TRBV6-5 to TRBJ2-7; D is uncertain. The ends were cut back, 0 bases at V and 6 bases at J, with 9 bases in the middle. The germline V gene has CDR1 MNHEY and CDR2 SVGAGI. The CDR3 is 13 amino acids. The CDR3 spells CASSYSQLSEQYV. For the CDR3, the DNA is TGTGCCAGCAGTTACTCACAGCTTTCCGAGCAGTACGTC.

This clone was found once. V usage is TRBV7-9 and J usage is TRBJ2-1; 8 positions match TRBD2. The CDR3 loop spans 14 amino acids. Losses at the gene ends were 3 bases for V and 4 bases for J; bases not matched to a gene: 2. The germline gives CDR1 SEHNR, CDR2 FQNEAQ (reference sequence). CDR3 DNA sequence: TGTGCCAGCAGCTTCGGGACTAGTTACAATGAGCAGTTCTTC. It is translated as CASSFGTSYNEQFF. Full variable domain (outside the CDR3, taken from reference TRBV7-9 and TRBJ2-1): DTGVSQNPRHKITKRGQNVTFRCDPISEHNRLYWYRQTLGQGPEFLTYFQNEAQLEKSRLLSDRFSAERPKGSFSTLEIQRTEQGDSAMYLCASSFGTSYNEQFFGPGTRLTVL.